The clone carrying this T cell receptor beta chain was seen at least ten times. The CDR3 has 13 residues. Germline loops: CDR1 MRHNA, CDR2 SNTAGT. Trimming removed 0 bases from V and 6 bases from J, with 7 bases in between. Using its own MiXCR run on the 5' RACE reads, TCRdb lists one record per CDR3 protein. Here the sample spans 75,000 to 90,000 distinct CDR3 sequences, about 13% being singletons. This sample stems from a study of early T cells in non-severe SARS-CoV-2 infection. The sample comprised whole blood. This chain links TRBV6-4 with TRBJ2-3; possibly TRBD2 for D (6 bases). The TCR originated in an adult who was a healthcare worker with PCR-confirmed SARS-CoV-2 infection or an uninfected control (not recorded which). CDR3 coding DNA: TGTGCCAGCAGTGACTCCCTAGCGGATACGCAGTATTTT. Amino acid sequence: CASSDSLADTQYF.